The 29 T cell receptor beta chains given below trace back to one sample, sequenced in a study of early T cells in non-severe SARS-CoV-2 infection. In TCRdb, the 5' RACE reads were re-called with MiXCR into one record per CDR3 protein. The table lists some 110,000 distinct CDR3 sequences, 15% of them singletons. The specimen was whole blood. These receptors were obtained from an adult who was a healthcare worker with PCR-confirmed SARS-CoV-2 infection or an uninfected control (not recorded which).

The chain combines TRBV7-2 with TRBJ1-2; D call uncertain. V lost 3 bases, J lost 3 bases, and 8 bases lay in between. The CDR3 has 13 residues. From germline, CDR1 is SGHTA and CDR2 FQGNSA. CDR3 nucleotides: TGTGCCAGCAGCTTTAATAGGGACTATGGCTACACCTTC. It is translated as CASSFNRDYGYTF.

This clonotype has more than one count but fewer than ten. The chain links TRBV5-1 to TRBJ1-2; D not certain. V lost 0 bases, J lost 1 base, and 10 bases lay in between. The CDR3 is 15 amino acids. The germline gives CDR1 SGHRS, CDR2 YFSETQ. CDR3 nucleotides: TGCGCCAGCAGCTTGGGGGCCGGAAGTAACTATGGCTACACCTTC. This sequence encodes CASSLGAGSNYGYTF.

This clonotype was observed a handful of times. V usage is TRBV6-2 or TRBV6-3 and J usage is TRBJ1-5; D not certain. Germline CDR1 is MNHEY and CDR2 is SVGEGT. Deletions cut 6 bases from V and 6 bases from J, with 12 bases between. This CDR3 is 13 amino acids long. The CDR3 protein is CASRSALVQPQHF. For the CDR3, the DNA is TGTGCCAGCAGGTCAGCGTTGGTTCAGCCCCAGCATTTT.

A note on this clonotype: A much larger clone lies a single base off, so this may be a read error. V usage is TRBV5-4 and J usage is TRBJ2-1; D unresolved. CDR1 is SGHNT, CDR2 YYREEE, per germline (reference sequence). This CDR3 region has 14 residues. Trimming took 4 bases from V and 1 from J, leaving 9 bases between them. CDR3 DNA sequence: TGTGCCAGCAGCACCCGAGAGTCCTACAATGAGCAGTTCTTC. This sequence encodes CASSTRESYNEQFF.

In this sample, this clonotype turned up a few times. This sequence joins TRBV7-9 and TRBJ2-7; D gene uncertain. Germline CDR1 reads SEHNR; CDR2 reads FQNEAQ (reference sequence). The CDR3 loop spans 15 amino acids. Trimming cost V 1 base and J 1 base, with 11 bases left between them. The CDR3 protein is CASSLEARPSYEQYF. The CDR3, as DNA: TGTGCCAGCAGCTTAGAGGCACGACCTTCCTACGAGCAGTACTTC.

This rearrangement joins TRBV3-1 to TRBJ1-5; D not certain. This CDR3 contains 14 residues. The V gene's germline CDR1 is LGHDT and CDR2 YNNKEL (reference sequence). The ends were cut back, 1 base at V and 6 bases at J, with 10 bases in the middle. The CDR3 reads CASSQVTGTQPQHF. The CDR3 region has the DNA TGTGCCAGCAGCCAAGTGACGGGTACTCAGCCCCAGCATTTT. The whole variable domain, remainder taken from reference TRBV3-1 and TRBJ1-5, is DTAVSQTPKYLVTQMGNDKSIKCEQNLGHDTMYWYKQDSKKFLKIMFSYNNKELIINETVPNRFSPKSPDKAHLNLHINSLELGDSAVYFCASSQVTGTQPQHFGDGTRLSIL.

This clonotype was seen more than once but under ten times. The chain carries TRBV20-1 and TRBJ2-3; 12 bases are a match to TRBD1. The CDR3 runs to 16 residues. Germline assignment: CDR1 DFQATT and CDR2 SNEGSKA (reference sequence). The V gene end was trimmed by 0 bases and the J gene end by 4 bases; junction bases not matched to a gene: 5. The CDR3 protein is CSARDRGQGAPDTQYF. The DNA of the CDR3 is TGCAGTGCTAGAGATCGGGGACAGGGGGCCCCAGATACGCAGTATTTT.

J is TRBJ1-4 and V is TRBV20-1; no firm D call. The V gene lost 4 bases and the J gene lost 0 bases, with 9 bases spanning the gap. CDR3 length equals 14 residues. Germline V gene sequence: CDR1 DFQATT, CDR2 SNEGSKA (reference sequence). CDR3 nucleotides: TGCAGTGCTACGTCCGGTGCAACTAATGAAAAACTGTTTTTT. It encodes CSATSGATNEKLFF.

This clonotype was seen only a few times. The chain carries TRBV7-8 and TRBJ2-5; D is ambiguous. CDR1 is SGHVS, CDR2 FQNEAQ, per germline. Trimming took 0 bases from V and 8 from J, leaving 10 bases between them. This CDR3 region has 13 residues. The CDR3 sequence: CASSLAAERTQYF. CDR3 bases: TGTGCCAGCAGCTTAGCGGCCGAGAGAACCCAGTACTTC. The entire variable domain, with the rest obtained from reference TRBV7-8 and TRBJ2-5, is as follows: GAGVSQSPRYKVAKRGQDVALRCDPISGHVSLFWYQQALGQGPEFLTYFQNEAQLDKSGLPSDRFFAERPEGSVSTLKIQRTQQEDSAVYLCASSLAAERTQYFGPGTRLLVL.

This clonotype came up a few times. The V and J genes are TRBV7-2 and TRBJ1-6, with D perhaps TRBD1 (6 bases). Looked up from germline, CDR1 is SGHTA and CDR2 is FQGNSA. The germline V and J ends were trimmed by 2 bases and 7 bases, with 9 bases remaining between them. The CDR3 runs 14 residues. The CDR3: CASSLQGNNSPLHF. As DNA, the CDR3 is TGTGCCAGCAGCTTACAGGGGAACAATTCACCCCTCCACTTT.

This clonotype came up a few times. This chain links TRBV9 with TRBJ1-2, with D unresolved. V lost 0 bases and J 8 bases, leaving 8 bases between the germline ends. CDR1 and CDR2 from the germline V gene are SGDLS and YYNGEE. This CDR3 region has 12 residues. The DNA for the CDR3 is TGTGCCAGCAGCGTAGGAGGGCAAGGCTACACCTTC. This codes for CASSVGGQGYTF.

The CDR3 loop reads CAISASDEQYF. Written as DNA, the CDR3 is TGTGCCATCAGTGCCAGCGACGAGCAGTACTTC. The V call is TRBV10-3, the J call TRBJ2-7; D remains ambiguous. Per the germline V gene, CDR1 is ENHRY and CDR2 is SYGVKD. The CDR3 extends over 11 amino acids. The V end was cut by 4 bases, the J end by 5 bases, with 6 bases between.

The rearrangement joins TRBV7-9 to TRBJ1-5; no clear D gene. V was cut by 0 bases and J by 4 bases, with 1 base left in between. CDR1 and CDR2 from the germline V gene are SEHNR and FQNEAQ (reference sequence). This CDR3 has 12 residues. The CDR3 sequence: CASSLANQPQHF. The CDR3 bases are TGTGCCAGCAGCTTAGCAAATCAGCCCCAGCATTTT.

The chain joins TRBV4-2 to TRBJ1-2; the D gene is possibly TRBD1 (5 bases). This CDR3 is built from 15 residues. CDR1 is LGHNA, CDR2 YNFKEQ, per germline. V was clipped by 1 base and J by 7 bases, with 16 bases between them. DNA of the CDR3: TGTGCCAGCAGCCAAGTCGGGGACCTACAGGTTGGCTACACCTTC. It encodes CASSQVGDLQVGYTF.

This clonotype was observed many times. The rearrangement uses TRBV2 and TRBJ1-5; D perhaps matches TRBD1 (5 bases). Trimming took 7 bases from V and 10 from J, leaving 20 bases between them. The germline gives CDR1 SNHLY, CDR2 FYNNEI. The CDR3 totals 14 residues. The CDR3 sequence: CASTEDSAISPQHF. The CDR3 coding sequence is TGTGCCAGCACCGAAGACAGTGCAATCAGCCCCCAGCATTTT.

This clonotype was seen many times. The V and J genes are TRBV18 and TRBJ2-3; 11 bases fit TRBD2. The J segment lost 5 bases and the V segment lost 3 bases, leaving 4 bases of the junction unmatched. The germline CDR1 and CDR2 sequences are KGHSH and LQKENI. This CDR3 region has 15 residues. CDR3 nucleotide sequence: TGTGCCAGCTCACCGACTAGCGGGGTTGGAGATACGCAGTATTTT. Amino acid sequence: CASSPTSGVGDTQYF.

The V call is TRBV6-1, the J call TRBJ2-1; D is undetermined. This CDR3 contains 15 residues. The germline gives CDR1 MNHNS, CDR2 SASEGT. Deletions cut 6 bases from V and 0 bases from J, with 12 bases between. The CDR3 sequence: CASRSQWGSYNEQFF. The DNA for the CDR3 is TGTGCCAGCAGATCGCAATGGGGCTCCTACAATGAGCAGTTCTTC.

This clonotype was observed at least ten times. The rearrangement links TRBV7-9 to TRBJ1-3, with D possibly being TRBD1 (6 bases). Germline V gene sequence: CDR1 SEHNR, CDR2 FQNEAQ (reference sequence). Trimming cost V 8 bases and J 0 bases, with 17 bases left between them. This CDR3 has 16 residues. The CDR3 nucleotides are TGTGCCAGCGCCTCCAACGAGGGGGTCTCTGGAAACACCATATATTTT. This gives the protein CASASNEGVSGNTIYF.

This clonotype has a count of ten or more. The genes are TRBV19 and TRBJ1-5, with 7 bases that match TRBD1. CDR1 and CDR2 from the germline V gene are LNHDA and SQIVND (reference sequence). The CDR3 has 12 residues. Trimming removed 3 bases from V and 14 bases from J; junction bases left unmatched: 7. The CDR3 bases are TGTGCCAGTAGTATTGGCCCCGGGACAGAGCATTTT. Protein: CASSIGPGTEHF.

The chain links TRBV10-3 to TRBJ1-5, with unresolved D. This CDR3 spans 14 amino acids. V lost 2 bases, J lost 5 bases, and 10 bases lay in between. Germline-derived CDR1 and CDR2 are ENHRY and SYGVKD. The CDR3 here is CAISETQSHQPQHF. CDR3 sequence (DNA): TGTGCCATCAGTGAGACCCAATCCCATCAGCCCCAGCATTTT.

This clonotype has ten or more counts. J is TRBJ2-5 and V is TRBV12-3 or TRBV12-4, with TRBD2 matching 13 bases. Trimming took 5 bases from V and 5 from J; bases not matched to a gene: 11. The CDR3 runs to 17 residues. The CDR3 bases are TGTGCCAGCAGTACGGGACTAGCGGGGACTCCACTGGAGACCCAGTACTTC. Its protein product is CASSTGLAGTPLETQYF.

The chain joins TRBV4-1 to TRBJ2-3, with D unresolved. The germline CDR1 and CDR2 sequences are MGHRA and YSYEKL. With 1 base removed from V and 10 bases from J, the gap between germline ends came to 18 bases. This CDR3 has 15 residues. The CDR3 loop is CASSQGILGPMPQYF. The CDR3 bases are TGCGCCAGCAGCCAAGGCATCCTCGGGCCCATGCCGCAGTATTTT.

V usage is TRBV18 and J usage is TRBJ2-7; 8 bases are a match to TRBD1. Germline V gives CDR1 KGHSH, CDR2 LQKENI. Germline trimming cut 3 bases from V and 6 bases from J; bases unmatched to any gene: 13. The CDR3 length is 16 residues. CDR3 sequence: CASSPILQGAAGEQYF. DNA for the CDR3: TGTGCCAGCTCACCGATCCTCCAGGGGGCGGCCGGCGAGCAGTACTTC. Together with reference TRBV18 and TRBJ2-7, the CDR3 gives the full variable domain: NAGVMQNPRHLVRRRGQEARLRCSPMKGHSHVYWYRQLPEEGLKFMVYLQKENIIDESGMPKERFSAEFPKEGPSILRIQQVVRGDSAAYFCASSPILQGAAGEQYFGPGTRLTVT.

This clonotype was detected only a few times. V usage is TRBV10-1 and J usage is TRBJ2-7; 7 nucleotides match TRBD1. From germline, CDR1 is WNHNN and CDR2 SYGVQD (reference sequence). The V segment lost 6 bases and the J segment 6 bases; nucleotides outside the gene matches: 8. CDR3 length: 13 amino acids. The DNA of the CDR3 is TGCGCCAGCAGCACAGGGGATCGGGGCGAGCAGTACTTC. It codes for CASSTGDRGEQYF.

The chain has TRBV12-3 or TRBV12-4 and TRBJ2-2; D call uncertain. V was cut by 3 bases and J by 7 bases, with 12 bases left in between. This CDR3 spans 14 amino acids. The CDR3 sequence is CASSFPLGIGELFF. Here the CDR3 DNA reads TGTGCCAGCAGTTTCCCATTGGGGATCGGGGAGCTGTTTTTT.

CDR3 region: CASSSSSDSQETQYF. The CDR3 DNA reads TGTGCCAGTTCTTCGTCCTCGGACAGCCAAGAGACCCAGTACTTC. The chain uses TRBV18 and TRBJ2-5; D perhaps matches TRBD1 (6 bases). With 9 bases removed from V and 1 base from J, the gap between germline ends came to 18 bases. CDR1 and CDR2 from the germline V gene are KGHSH and LQKENI. The CDR3 consists of 15 residues.

This clonotype was observed at least ten times. The V call is TRBV30, the J call TRBJ2-3; TRBD1 is a possible D gene (7 bases). CDR1 and CDR2 (germline): GTSNPN, SVGIG (reference sequence). The CDR3 extends over 15 amino acids. Trimming removed 1 base at V and 4 bases at J, with 15 bases between. DNA for the CDR3: TGTGCCTGGAGTGCAGGGGGGATCACCGCAGATACGCAGTATTTT. It translates to CAWSAGGITADTQYF.

This clonotype was picked up a small number of times. This chain uses TRBV28 with TRBJ1-2; D is uncertain. V was cut by 8 bases and J by 0 bases, with 10 bases left in between. CDR3 size: 13 residues. Germline V gives CDR1 MDHEN, CDR2 SYDVKM. CDR3 sequence reads: CASLRGSNYGYTF. The CDR3 bases are TGTGCCAGCCTGCGGGGATCTAACTATGGCTACACCTTC.

This chain connects TRBV12-3 or TRBV12-4 to TRBJ1-1; TRBD1 might be the D (6 bases). V lost 7 bases, J lost 0 bases, and 12 bases lay in between. The CDR3 runs to 14 residues. CDR3 nucleotide sequence: TGTGCCAGCACCAAGACAGGTCTGAACACTGAAGCTTTCTTT. It encodes CASTKTGLNTEAFF.